This T cell receptor beta chain was captured in a study of T cell changes during pregnancy in multiple sclerosis. Germline lookup yields CDR1 SNHLY and CDR2 FYNNEI. CDR3 length equals 11 residues. Trimming left V 7 bases short and J 7 bases short, with 10 bases between. Profiling relied on immunoSEQ multiplex PCR, and the TCRdb table lists in-frame clones only, not all of them. Among around 50,000 clones listed, roughly nine tenths were seen once. Sequenced material: CD8+ T cells from peripheral blood mononuclear cells, taken in the second trimester of pregnancy. The gene calls are TRBV2 and TRBJ1-2; the D is unclear. This receptor was obtained from a female donor with multiple sclerosis, enrolled in a pregnancy study. The DNA for the CDR3 is TGTGCCAGCACCCAGGAGGGTGGCTACACCTTC. Protein sequence: CASTQEGGYTF.